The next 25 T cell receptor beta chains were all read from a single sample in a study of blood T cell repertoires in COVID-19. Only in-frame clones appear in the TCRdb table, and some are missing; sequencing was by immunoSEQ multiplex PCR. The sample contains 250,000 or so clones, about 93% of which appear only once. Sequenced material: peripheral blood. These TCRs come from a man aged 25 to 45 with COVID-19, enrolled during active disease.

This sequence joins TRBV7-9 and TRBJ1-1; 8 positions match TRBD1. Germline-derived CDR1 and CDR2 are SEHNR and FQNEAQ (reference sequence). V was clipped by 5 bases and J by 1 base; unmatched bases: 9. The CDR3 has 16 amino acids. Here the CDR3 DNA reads TGTGCCAGCAGCCGTAGACAGGGGAGAGGGAACACTGAAGCTTTCTTT. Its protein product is CASSRRQGRGNTEAFF.

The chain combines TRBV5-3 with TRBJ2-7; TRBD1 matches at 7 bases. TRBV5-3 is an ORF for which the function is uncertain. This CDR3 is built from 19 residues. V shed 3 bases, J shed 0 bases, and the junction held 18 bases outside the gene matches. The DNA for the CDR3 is TGTGCCAGAAGCTCCGAACTATCCCGGGACAGACCTACCTCCTACGAGCAGTACTTC. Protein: CARSSELSRDRPTSYEQYF.

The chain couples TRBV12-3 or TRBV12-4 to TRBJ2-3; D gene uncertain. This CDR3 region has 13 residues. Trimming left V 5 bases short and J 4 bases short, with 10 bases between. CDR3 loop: CASSARAPDTQYF. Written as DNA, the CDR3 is TGTGCCAGCAGTGCCCGCGCCCCAGATACGCAGTATTTT.

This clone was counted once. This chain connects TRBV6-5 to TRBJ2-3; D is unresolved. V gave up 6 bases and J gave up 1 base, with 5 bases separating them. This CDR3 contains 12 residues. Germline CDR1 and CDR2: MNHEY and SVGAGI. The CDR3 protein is CASRAGTDTQYF. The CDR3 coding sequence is TGTGCCAGCAGGGCGGGCACAGATACGCAGTATTTT.

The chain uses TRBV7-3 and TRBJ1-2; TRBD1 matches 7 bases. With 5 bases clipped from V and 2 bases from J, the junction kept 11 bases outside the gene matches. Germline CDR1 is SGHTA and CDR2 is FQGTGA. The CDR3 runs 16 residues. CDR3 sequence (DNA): TGTGCCAGCAGCCGGGACAGCGAGGGGATAAACTATGGCTACACCTTC. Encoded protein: CASSRDSEGINYGYTF.

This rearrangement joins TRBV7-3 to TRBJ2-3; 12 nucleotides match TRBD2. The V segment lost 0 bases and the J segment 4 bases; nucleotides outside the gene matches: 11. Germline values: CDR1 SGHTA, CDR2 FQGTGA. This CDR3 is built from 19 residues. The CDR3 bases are TGTGCCAGCAGCTTAACGGCTAGCGGGGGGGCTAAAGCCCCAGATACGCAGTATTTT. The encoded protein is CASSLTASGGAKAPDTQYF.

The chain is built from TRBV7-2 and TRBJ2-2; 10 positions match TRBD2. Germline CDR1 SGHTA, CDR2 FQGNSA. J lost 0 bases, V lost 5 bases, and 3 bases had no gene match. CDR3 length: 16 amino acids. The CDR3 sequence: CASSPGTSANTGELFF. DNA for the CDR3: TGTGCCAGCAGCCCCGGGACTAGCGCGAACACCGGGGAGCTGTTTTTT.

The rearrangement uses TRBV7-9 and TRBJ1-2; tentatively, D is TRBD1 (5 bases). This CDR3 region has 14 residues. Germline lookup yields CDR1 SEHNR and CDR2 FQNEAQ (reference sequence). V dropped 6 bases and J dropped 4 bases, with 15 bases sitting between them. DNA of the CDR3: TGTGCCAGCAGTAGTGGAGGGGTGGGCTATGGCTACACCTTC. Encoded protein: CASSSGGVGYGYTF.

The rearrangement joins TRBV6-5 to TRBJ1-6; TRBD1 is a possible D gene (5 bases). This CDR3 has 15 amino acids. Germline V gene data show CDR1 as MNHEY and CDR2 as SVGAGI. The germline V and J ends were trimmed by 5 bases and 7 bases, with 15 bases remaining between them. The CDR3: CASSPSGLRNSPLHF. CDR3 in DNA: TGTGCCAGCAGTCCTTCGGGACTGAGAAATTCACCCCTCCACTTT.

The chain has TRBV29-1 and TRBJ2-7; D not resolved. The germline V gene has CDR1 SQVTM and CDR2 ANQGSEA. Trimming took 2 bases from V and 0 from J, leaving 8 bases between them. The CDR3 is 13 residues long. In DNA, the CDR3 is TGCAGCGTTGAATCACGCAGCTCCTACGAGCAGTACTTC. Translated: CSVESRSSYEQYF.

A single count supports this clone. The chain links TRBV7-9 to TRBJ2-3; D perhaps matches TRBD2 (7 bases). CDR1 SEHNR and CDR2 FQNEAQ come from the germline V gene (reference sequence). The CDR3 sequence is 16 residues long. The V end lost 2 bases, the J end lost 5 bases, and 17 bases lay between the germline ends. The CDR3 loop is CASSLRVRGALDTQYF. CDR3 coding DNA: TGTGCCAGCAGCTTAAGGGTACGGGGGGCGTTAGATACGCAGTATTTT.

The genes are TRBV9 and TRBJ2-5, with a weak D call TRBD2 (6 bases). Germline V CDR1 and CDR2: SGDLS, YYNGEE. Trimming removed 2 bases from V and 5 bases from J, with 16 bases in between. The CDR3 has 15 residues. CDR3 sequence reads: CASSVAGRSGETQYF. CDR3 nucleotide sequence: TGTGCCAGCAGCGTCGCCGGGAGATCGGGGGAGACCCAGTACTTC.

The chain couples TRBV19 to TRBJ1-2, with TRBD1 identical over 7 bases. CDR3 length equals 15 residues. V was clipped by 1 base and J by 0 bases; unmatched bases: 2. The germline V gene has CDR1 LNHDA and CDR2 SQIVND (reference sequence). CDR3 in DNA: TGTGCCAGTAGTATAGGTGGGACAGCTAACTATGGCTACACCTTC. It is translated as CASSIGGTANYGYTF.

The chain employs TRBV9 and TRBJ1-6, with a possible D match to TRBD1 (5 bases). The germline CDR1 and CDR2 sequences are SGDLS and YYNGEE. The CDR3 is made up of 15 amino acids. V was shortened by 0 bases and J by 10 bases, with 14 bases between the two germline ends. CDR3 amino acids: CASSVDQGLYSPLHF. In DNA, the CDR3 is TGTGCCAGCAGCGTAGATCAGGGACTTTACTCACCCCTCCACTTT.

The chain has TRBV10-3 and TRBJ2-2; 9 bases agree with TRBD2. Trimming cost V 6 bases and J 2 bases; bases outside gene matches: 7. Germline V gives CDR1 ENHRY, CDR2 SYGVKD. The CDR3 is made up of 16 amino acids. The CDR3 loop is CAISDKRGANTGELFF. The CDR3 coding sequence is TGTGCCATCAGCGATAAGCGGGGGGCCAACACCGGGGAGCTGTTTTTT.

CDR3 residues: CSVTTGGQPQHF. The CDR3 DNA reads as TGCAGCGTTACCACAGGGGGTCAGCCCCAGCATTTT. The chain recombines TRBV29-1 with TRBJ1-5; 8 bases match TRBD1. J lost 6 bases, V lost 5 bases, and 3 bases had no gene match. CDR3 length: 12 amino acids. Germline V lookup: CDR1 SQVTM, CDR2 ANQGSEA.

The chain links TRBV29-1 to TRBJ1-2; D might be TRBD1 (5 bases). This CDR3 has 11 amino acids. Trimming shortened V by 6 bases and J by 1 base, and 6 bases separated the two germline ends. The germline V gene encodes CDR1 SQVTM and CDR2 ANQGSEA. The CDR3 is CSVTDNYGYTF. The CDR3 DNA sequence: TGCAGCGTGACAGATAACTATGGCTACACCTTC.

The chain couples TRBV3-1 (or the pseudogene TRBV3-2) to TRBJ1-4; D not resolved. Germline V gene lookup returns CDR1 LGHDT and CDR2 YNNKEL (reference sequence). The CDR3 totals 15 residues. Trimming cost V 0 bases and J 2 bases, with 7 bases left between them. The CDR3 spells CASSQDLRTNEKLFF. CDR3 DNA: TGTGCCAGCAGCCAAGATCTGCGGACTAATGAAAAACTGTTTTTT.

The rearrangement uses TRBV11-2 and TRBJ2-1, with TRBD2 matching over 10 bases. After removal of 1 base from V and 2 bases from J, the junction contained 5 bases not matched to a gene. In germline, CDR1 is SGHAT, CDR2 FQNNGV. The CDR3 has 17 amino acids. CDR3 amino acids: CASSLGLAGGPYNEQFF. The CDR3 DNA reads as TGTGCCAGCAGCTTAGGCTTAGCGGGGGGACCCTACAATGAGCAGTTCTTC.

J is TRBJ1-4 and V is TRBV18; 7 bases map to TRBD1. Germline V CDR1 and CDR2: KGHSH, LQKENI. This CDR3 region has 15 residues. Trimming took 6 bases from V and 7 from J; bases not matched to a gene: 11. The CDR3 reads CASSPIQGTGEKLFF. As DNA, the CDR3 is TGTGCCAGCTCCCCCATACAGGGGACGGGTGAAAAACTGTTTTTT.

The CDR3 loop is CASSLALGSWETQYF. The DNA of the CDR3 is TGTGCCAGCAGCTTAGCGTTGGGCTCGTGGGAGACCCAGTACTTC. The rearrangement links TRBV7-9 to TRBJ2-5; D is uncertain. The CDR3 extends over 15 amino acids. CDR1 is SEHNR and CDR2 is FQNEAQ in the germline V gene (reference sequence). Trimming removed 0 bases at V and 5 bases at J, with 13 bases between.

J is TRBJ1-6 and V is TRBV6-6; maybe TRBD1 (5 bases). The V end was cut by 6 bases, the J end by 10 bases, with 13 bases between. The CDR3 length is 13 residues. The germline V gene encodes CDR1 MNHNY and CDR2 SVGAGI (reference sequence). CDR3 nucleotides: TGTGCCAGCAGCCCCCGGGGGGGATCACCCCTCCACTTT. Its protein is CASSPRGGSPLHF.

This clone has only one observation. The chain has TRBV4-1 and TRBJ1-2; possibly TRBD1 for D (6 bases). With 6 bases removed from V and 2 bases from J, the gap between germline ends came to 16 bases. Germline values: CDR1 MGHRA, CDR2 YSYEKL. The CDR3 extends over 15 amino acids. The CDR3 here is CASRPREGGNYGYTF. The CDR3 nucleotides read TGCGCCAGCAGACCCCGTGAGGGGGGGAACTATGGCTACACCTTC.

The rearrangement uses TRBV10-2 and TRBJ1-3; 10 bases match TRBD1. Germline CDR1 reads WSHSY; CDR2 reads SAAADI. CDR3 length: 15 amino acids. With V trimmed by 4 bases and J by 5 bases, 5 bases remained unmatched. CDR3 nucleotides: TGCGCCAGCAGTGGAAGGGGACAGGGGAGAAACACCATATATTTT. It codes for CASSGRGQGRNTIYF.

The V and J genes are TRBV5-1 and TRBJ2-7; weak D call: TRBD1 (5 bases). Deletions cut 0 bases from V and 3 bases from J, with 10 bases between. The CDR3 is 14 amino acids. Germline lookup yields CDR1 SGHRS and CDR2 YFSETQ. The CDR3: CASSLVGRNYEQYF. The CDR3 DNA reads TGCGCCAGCAGCTTGGTGGGGCGGAACTACGAGCAGTACTTC.